The sequence of this T cell receptor beta chain was determined in a study of T cells in Graves' hyperthyroidism and ophthalmopathy. Those patients with uncontrolled infection, other autoimmune disease, pregnancy or lactation were excluded. This clonotype was seen more than once but under ten times. The investigators amplified TCR beta CDR3 regions from RNA transcripts. The TCR CDR3 was amplified in a first-round RT-PCR using the HTBI primer set. TCRdb reanalysed the multiplex PCR reads using MiXCR and keeps one entry per CDR3 protein. The profile shows more than 500,000 distinct CDR3 sequences, under 15% of them singletons. The V gene lost 5 bases and the J gene lost 5 bases, with 16 bases spanning the gap. Germline V CDR1 and CDR2: SGHTA, FQGNSA. The CDR3 covers 14 residues.

Material: blood. The sequence was obtained from a woman aged 40 to 50 with Graves' ophthalmopathy. V gene TRBV7-2 combines with J gene TRBJ2-7; a possible D gene is TRBD1 (6 bases). As DNA, the CDR3 is TGTGCCAGCAGCCGAAACAGGGCCCCGGACGAGCAGTACTTC. Amino acid sequence: CASSRNRAPDEQYF.